The 18 T cell receptor beta chains reported below all come from one sample, sequenced in a study of cytomegalovirus exposure and HLA in healthy donors. The PCR was carried out with 60 Vbeta primers and 13 Jbeta primers. Using immunoSEQ multiplex PCR, the repertoire was profiled, and TCRdb retains in-frame clones only, with some absent. Across about 140,000 clones, the top ten clones capture around 2.2% of the sample. The sequencing sample was made of PBMCs. The receptors shown here come from a woman aged 18-30 years in good health and CMV-seronegative.

This chain joins TRBV5-4 and TRBJ2-5, with TRBD2 identical over 12 bases. This CDR3 is built from 16 residues. Per germline, CDR1 SGHNT and CDR2 YYREEE (reference sequence). V lost 4 bases, J lost 1 base, and 5 bases stayed unmatched. The CDR3, as DNA: TGTGCCAGCAGCCTTAGACTAGCGGGAGCCCAAGAGACCCAGTACTTC. Amino acids: CASSLRLAGAQETQYF.

The chain employs TRBV7-2 and TRBJ2-7; D not certain. This CDR3 is 15 amino acids long. The germline CDR1 and CDR2 sequences are SGHTA and FQGNSA. Trimming removed 1 base at V and 3 bases at J, with 13 bases between. The CDR3 DNA reads as TGTGCCAGCAGCTTAGGTCCGACCGAGGACTACGAGCAGTACGTC. This gives the protein CASSLGPTEDYEQYV.

The genes are TRBV19 and TRBJ1-2; tentatively, D is TRBD1 (6 bases). V was pared by 8 bases and J by 7 bases, with 32 bases between. Germline loops: CDR1 LNHDA, CDR2 SQIVND (reference sequence). CDR3 size: 18 residues. As DNA, the CDR3 is TGTGCCAGTGGTGGGAGTGGGCCAGGGGCCATCCGAAGGGGTGGCTACACCTTC. Protein sequence: CASGGSGPGAIRRGGYTF.

This sequence joins TRBV6-4 and TRBJ2-3; 12 positions agree with TRBD2. This CDR3 has 14 residues. The V segment lost 4 bases and the J segment 5 bases; nucleotides outside the gene matches: 1. Germline V gene lookup returns CDR1 MRHNA and CDR2 SNTAGT. CDR3 in DNA: TGTGCCAGCAGTGTACTAGCGGGAGGAGATACGCAGTATTTT. Translated, it gives CASSVLAGGDTQYF.

This chain links TRBV7-2 with TRBJ1-3; a possible D gene is TRBD1 (6 bases). This CDR3 is 15 amino acids long. Germline assignment: CDR1 SGHTA and CDR2 FQGNSA. The ends were cut back, 5 bases at V and 0 bases at J, with 11 bases in the middle. CDR3 nucleotide sequence: TGTGCCAGCAGCGGAACAGGGACCTCTGGAAACACCATATATTTT. Translation gives CASSGTGTSGNTIYF. Together with reference TRBV7-2 and TRBJ1-3, the CDR3 gives the full variable domain: GAGVSQSPSNKVTEKGKDVELRCDPISGHTALYWYRQSLGQGLEFLIYFQGNSAPDKSGLPSDRFSAERTGGSVSTLTIQRTQQEDSAVYLCASSGTGTSGNTIYFGEGSWLTVV.

The chain carries TRBV19 and TRBJ1-5; 7 nucleotides agree with TRBD1. The J segment lost 4 bases and the V segment lost 3 bases, leaving 6 bases of the junction unmatched. This CDR3 is 15 amino acids long. Germline values: CDR1 LNHDA, CDR2 SQIVND (reference sequence). In DNA form, the CDR3 reads TGTGCCAGTAGTATGGGGAACAGGGGAAATCAGCCCCAGCATTTT. Translation gives CASSMGNRGNQPQHF.

This chain links TRBV6-5 with TRBJ2-5; 7 bases line up with TRBD2. The assigned J gene may be wrong: the sequence end matches TRBJ2-7 better. Germline CDR1 is MNHEY and CDR2 is SVGAGI. The CDR3 has 15 amino acids. In DNA, the CDR3 is TGTGCCAGCAGCCACGGGGCGGGAGAAGCCCACGAGCAGTACTTC. Encoded protein: CASSHGAGEAHEQYF.

The rearrangement links TRBV7-9 to TRBJ2-7; the match to TRBD2 covers 10 bases. The CDR3 has 12 amino acids. V was pared by 5 bases and J by 7 bases, with 2 bases of the junction left unmatched. Germline CDR1 SEHNR, CDR2 FQNEAQ (reference sequence). CDR3 bases: TGTGCCAGCAGCATACTAGCGGGGGAGCAGTACGTC. Protein: CASSILAGEQYV.

CDR3 DNA sequence: TGTGCCAGCAGCCCACAGGAAAATCAGCCCCAGCATTTT. Protein: CASSPQENQPQHF. The chain employs TRBV6-5 and TRBJ1-5, with D perhaps TRBD1 (5 bases). Trimming shortened V by 6 bases and J by 4 bases, and 10 bases separated the two germline ends. CDR1 MNHEY and CDR2 SVGAGI come from the germline V gene. The CDR3 is 13 amino acids.

J is TRBJ1-5 and V is TRBV5-1; unclear D gene. Germline-derived CDR1 and CDR2 are SGHRS and YFSETQ. CDR3 length equals 15 residues. V gave up 7 bases and J gave up 1 base, with 15 bases separating them. The CDR3 region has the DNA TGCGCCAGCCCCGGCGGGGAGAGGAGCAATCAGCCCCAGCATTTT. It translates to CASPGGERSNQPQHF.

The rearrangement uses TRBV30 and TRBJ1-2; a weak D match, TRBD1 (6 bases). CDR3 length equals 12 residues. Germline V CDR1 and CDR2: GTSNPN, SVGIG (reference sequence). Trimming removed 5 bases from V and 8 bases from J, with 15 bases in between. The CDR3: CAWAGTIPGYTF. CDR3 sequence (DNA): TGTGCCTGGGCCGGGACAATCCCGGGCTACACCTTC.

The chain links TRBV19 to TRBJ1-2; the D is unclear. Germline V CDR1 and CDR2: LNHDA, SQIVND (reference sequence). Trimming took off 1 base at V and 4 bases at J, with 13 bases between the two ends. The CDR3 has 15 residues. This CDR3 reads CASSIGAGGIYGYTF. The CDR3 DNA is TGTGCCAGTAGTATAGGGGCCGGAGGGATCTATGGCTACACCTTC.

The chain combines TRBV29-1 with TRBJ2-5; D perhaps matches TRBD2 (6 bases). Germline CDR1 reads SQVTM; CDR2 reads ANQGSEA. The CDR3 loop spans 14 amino acids. Trimming pared 7 bases from V and 2 bases from J, leaving 17 bases between. This chain's CDR3 is CSARWVRGQETQYF. As DNA, the CDR3 is TGCAGCGCCCGTTGGGTCCGGGGGCAAGAGACCCAGTACTTC.

V is TRBV10-3 and J is TRBJ2-5; maybe TRBD1 (6 bases). CDR3 size: 14 residues. Trimming stripped 2 bases from V and 1 base from J, with 8 bases between. Germline CDR1 reads ENHRY; CDR2 reads SYGVKD. This CDR3 reads CAISEADSQETQYF. The DNA of the CDR3 is TGTGCCATCAGTGAGGCGGACAGCCAAGAGACCCAGTACTTC.

This chain uses TRBV27 with TRBJ2-6; TRBD1 aligns across 7 bases. The V segment lost 4 bases and the J segment 2 bases; nucleotides outside the gene matches: 8. This CDR3 is built from 17 residues. Germline lookup yields CDR1 MNHEY and CDR2 SMNVEV (reference sequence). The CDR3 here is CASSSLLQGAGANVLTF. Written as DNA, the CDR3 is TGTGCCAGCAGTTCCCTCCTCCAGGGGGCTGGGGCCAACGTCCTGACTTTC.

The chain recombines TRBV5-6 with TRBJ2-1, with no clear D. V was shortened by 1 base and J by 9 bases, with 8 bases between the two germline ends. From germline, CDR1 is SGHDT and CDR2 YYEEEE. This CDR3 region has 12 residues. CDR3 sequence: CASSLIGREQFF. The CDR3 DNA reads as TGTGCCAGCAGCTTGATCGGTCGTGAGCAGTTCTTC. Full variable domain (remainder filled in from reference TRBV5-6 and TRBJ2-1): DAGVTQSPTHLIKTRGQQVTLRCSPKSGHDTVSWYQQALGQGPQFIFQYYEEEERQRGNFPDRFSGHQFPNYSSELNVNALLLGDSALYLCASSLIGREQFFGPGTRLTVL.

The chain uses TRBV6-1 and TRBJ1-5; a weak D match, TRBD1 (6 bases). Germline CDR1 is MNHNS and CDR2 is SASEGT. The CDR3 extends over 14 amino acids. Between the trimmed V and J ends, which lost 6 bases and 4 bases, there was a span of 13 bases. CDR3 in amino acids: CASSPGQINQPQHF. The CDR3 DNA reads as TGTGCCAGCAGCCCCGGACAGATTAATCAGCCCCAGCATTTT.

The V and J genes are TRBV21-1 and TRBJ2-3; TRBD1 is the table's D call and was not checked against the DNA. TRBV21-1 is a listed pseudogene. This CDR3 is 15 amino acids long. The CDR3: CASSIRQASTDTQYF. CDR3 DNA sequence: TGTGCCAGCAGCATACGACAGGCCTCCACAGATACGCAGTATTTT.